This TCR beta chain was identified during a study of cytomegalovirus exposure and HLA in healthy donors. Study-wide findings and caveats: As was reported, the HLA-A and HLA-B alleles of most subjects were accurately predicted from TCR beta sequences. A later look showed TCR association rates differing by HLA locus, highest for DRB1 and lowest for HLA-C. A list of 150 to 200 TCR beta chains associated with cytomegalovirus was given.

Germline CDR1 is GTSNPN and CDR2 is SVGIG (reference sequence). Germline trimming cut 2 bases from V and 3 bases from J; bases unmatched to any gene: 12. This CDR3 comprises 17 residues. The table lists this clone with a few counts. Its antigen is unknown. 13 Jbeta primers and 60 Vbeta primers were used for the PCR. Some clones are missing from TCRdb's copy, which holds only in-frame ones; the method was immunoSEQ multiplex PCR. The data hold 120,000 or so clones, with 60% to 80% observed a single time. Sequences were obtained from PBMCs. The TCR comes from a woman aged 50 to 65 in good health and CMV-seronegative. V usage is TRBV30 and J usage is TRBJ1-3; 8 bases match TRBD1. The CDR3, as DNA: TGTGCCTGGAGTTCTGGGCAGGGGGCCCTCTTTGGAAACACCATATATTTT. Residues: CAWSSGQGALFGNTIYF.